Listed below are T cell receptor beta chains from one sample, sequenced in a study of blood T cell repertoires in COVID-19. TCRdb's table, derived via immunoSEQ multiplex PCR, lists solely in-frame clones and lacks some. The profile shows under 300,000 clones, around 90% of them singletons. The specimen sequenced was PBMCs or T cells enriched from blood (not recorded which). All receptors derive from a woman aged 25 to 39 with acute COVID-19. CDR3s include the opening cysteine and the closing phenylalanine or tryptophan. D genes are given only for firm matches. Not every row has a clone size; where given, it reads once, few, many or a size class.

D gene,clone size,J gene,V gene,CDR3 DNA,CDR3 protein
.,.,TRBJ2-1,TRBV9,TGTGCCAGCAGCGTTATAGCGGACAATGAGCAGTTCTTC,CASSVIADNEQFF
.,few,TRBJ1-3,TRBV4-1,TGCGCCAGCAGCCAAGAAGAGGCAGTATCGTCTGGAAACACCATATATTTT,CASSQEEAVSSGNTIYF
TRBD2,few,TRBJ2-7,TRBV27,TGTGCCAGCAGTTCAATCACTAGCGGGAGAGCCTACGAGCAGTACTTC,CASSSITSGRAYEQYF
.,once,TRBJ1-3,TRBV2,TGTGCCAGCACGCGGAGTGATGGAAACACCATATATTTT,CASTRSDGNTIYF
TRBD2,.,TRBJ2-2,TRBV13,TGTGCCAGCAGCCTGGGACTAGCCGGGGAGCTGTTTTTT,CASSLGLAGELFF
TRBD1,.,TRBJ2-1,TRBV19,TGTGCCAGTACCGGGACAGGAAGAGGTAATGAGCAGTTCTTC,CASTGTGRGNEQFF
.,.,TRBJ2-3,TRBV5-1,TGCGCCAGCAGCCCGGGACTCAACACAGATACGCAGTATTTT,CASSPGLNTDTQYF
TRBD1,once,TRBJ2-3,TRBV25-1,TGTGCCAGCACAAGACAGGGTACAGATACGCAGTATTTT,CASTRQGTDTQYF
TRBD1,.,TRBJ2-7,TRBV6-1,TGTGCCAGCAGTGGTGACCGGGACAGGGGGCTTGTTCCCTACGAGCAGTACTTC,CASSGDRDRGLVPYEQYF
.,once,TRBJ2-7,TRBV5-4,TGTGCCAGCAGCTTGTTGTCCGGGGGAATCAACGAGCAGTACTTC,CASSLLSGGINEQYF
.,.,TRBJ2-7,TRBV14,TGTGCCAGCAGCCCTTTGACAGTAACCTACGAGCAGTACTTC,CASSPLTVTYEQYF
TRBD1,once,TRBJ2-7,TRBV5-6,TGTGCCAGCAGCCGTGGGACAGGGAGTTACGAGCAGTACTTC,CASSRGTGSYEQYF
TRBD1,.,TRBJ1-5,TRBV2,TGTGCCAGCCCTTTCTCGGACAGGGCACCAAATCAGCCCCAGCATTTT,CASPFSDRAPNQPQHF
.,.,TRBJ2-3,TRBV6-4,TGTGCCAGCAGTGGAACGGGGAAGGGTGTGGGAGATACGCAGTATTTT,CASSGTGKGVGDTQYF
TRBD2,once,TRBJ2-7,TRBV7-2,TGTGCCAGCAGCTTAGCCTCTAGCGGGAGCTACGAGCAGTACTTC,CASSLASSGSYEQYF
.,.,TRBJ1-2,TRBV6-5,TGTGCCAGCAGTTATCAATCTTCACGGGATGGCTACACCTTC,CASSYQSSRDGYTF